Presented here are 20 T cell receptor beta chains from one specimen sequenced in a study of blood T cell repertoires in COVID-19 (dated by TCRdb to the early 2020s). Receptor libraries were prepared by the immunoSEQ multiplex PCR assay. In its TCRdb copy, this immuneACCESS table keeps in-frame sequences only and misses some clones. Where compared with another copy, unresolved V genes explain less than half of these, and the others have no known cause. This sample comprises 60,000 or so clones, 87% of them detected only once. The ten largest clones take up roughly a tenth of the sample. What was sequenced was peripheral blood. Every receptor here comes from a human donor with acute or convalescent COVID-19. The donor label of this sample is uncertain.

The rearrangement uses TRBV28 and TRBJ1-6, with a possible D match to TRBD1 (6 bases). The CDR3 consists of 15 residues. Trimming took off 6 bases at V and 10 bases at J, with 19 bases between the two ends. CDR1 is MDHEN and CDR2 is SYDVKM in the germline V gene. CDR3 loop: CASRSLQGVASPLHF. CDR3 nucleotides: TGTGCCAGCAGGTCCCTACAGGGAGTAGCATCACCCCTCCACTTT. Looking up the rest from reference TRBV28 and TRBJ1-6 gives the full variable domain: DVKVTQSSRYLVKRTGEKVFLECVQDMDHENMFWYRQDPGLGLRLIYFSYDVKMKEKGDIPEGYSVSREKKERFSLILESASTNQTSMYLCASRSLQGVASPLHFGNGTRLTVT.

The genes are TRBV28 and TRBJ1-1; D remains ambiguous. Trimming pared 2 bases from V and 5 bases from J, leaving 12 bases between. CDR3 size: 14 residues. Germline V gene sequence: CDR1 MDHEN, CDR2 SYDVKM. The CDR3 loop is CASSLPGVRTEAFF. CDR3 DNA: TGTGCCAGCAGTTTACCGGGAGTTCGGACTGAAGCTTTCTTT.

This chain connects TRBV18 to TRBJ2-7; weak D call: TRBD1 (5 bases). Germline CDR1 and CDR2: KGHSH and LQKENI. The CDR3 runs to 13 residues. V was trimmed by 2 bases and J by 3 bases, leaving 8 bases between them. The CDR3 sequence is CASSPDSLYEQYF. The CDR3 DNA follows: TGTGCCAGCTCACCAGACAGCCTCTACGAGCAGTACTTC.

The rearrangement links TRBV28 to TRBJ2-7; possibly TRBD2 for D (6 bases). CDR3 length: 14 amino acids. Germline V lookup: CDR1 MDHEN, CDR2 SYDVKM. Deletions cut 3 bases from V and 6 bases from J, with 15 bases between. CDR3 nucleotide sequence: TGTGCCAGCAGTTTGGGGGGAAGAGTCTTCGAGCAGTACTTC. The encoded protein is CASSLGGRVFEQYF.

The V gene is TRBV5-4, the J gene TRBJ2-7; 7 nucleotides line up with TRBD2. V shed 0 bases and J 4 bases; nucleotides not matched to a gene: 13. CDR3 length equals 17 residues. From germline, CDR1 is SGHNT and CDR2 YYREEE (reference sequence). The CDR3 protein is CASSLDGGGGVWYEQYF. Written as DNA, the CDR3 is TGTGCCAGCAGCTTGGACGGCGGGGGAGGAGTTTGGTACGAGCAGTACTTC.

The CDR3 sequence is CASSSPTGLGETQYF. The CDR3, as DNA: TGTGCCAGCAGCTCGCCGACAGGGTTGGGGGAGACCCAGTACTTC. The chain has TRBV7-9 and TRBJ2-5; 7 nucleotides line up with TRBD1. The V and J ends lost 4 bases and 5 bases, in that order; junction bases with no gene match: 10. The CDR3 sequence is 15 residues long. Germline V gives CDR1 SEHNR, CDR2 FQNEAQ (reference sequence).

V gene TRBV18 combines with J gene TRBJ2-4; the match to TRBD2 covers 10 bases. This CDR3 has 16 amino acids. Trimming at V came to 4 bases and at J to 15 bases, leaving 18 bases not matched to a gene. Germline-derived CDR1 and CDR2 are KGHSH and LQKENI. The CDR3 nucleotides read TGTGCCAGCTCACTCCTGGCCGGGACTAGCGCGAATGAAGGGTACTTC. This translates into CASSLLAGTSANEGYF.

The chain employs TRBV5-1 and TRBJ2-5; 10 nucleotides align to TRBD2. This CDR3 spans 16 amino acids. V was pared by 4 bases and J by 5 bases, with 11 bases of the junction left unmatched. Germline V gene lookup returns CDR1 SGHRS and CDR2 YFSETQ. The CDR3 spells CASSAQGSGRGETQYF. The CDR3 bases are TGCGCCAGCAGCGCCCAAGGAAGCGGGAGGGGGGAGACCCAGTACTTC.

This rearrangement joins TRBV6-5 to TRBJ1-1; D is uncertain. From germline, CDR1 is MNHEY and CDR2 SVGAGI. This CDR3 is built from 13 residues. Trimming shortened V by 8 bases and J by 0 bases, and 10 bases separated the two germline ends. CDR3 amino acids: CASRTTMNTEAFF. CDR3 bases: TGTGCCAGCCGAACAACAATGAACACTGAAGCTTTCTTT.

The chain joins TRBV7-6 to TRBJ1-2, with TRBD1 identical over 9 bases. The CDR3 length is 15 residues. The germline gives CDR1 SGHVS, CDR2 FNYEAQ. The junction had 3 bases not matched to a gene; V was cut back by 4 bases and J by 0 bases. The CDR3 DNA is TGTGCCAGCAGCTCGGACAGGGGAGCTAACTATGGCTACACCTTC. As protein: CASSSDRGANYGYTF.

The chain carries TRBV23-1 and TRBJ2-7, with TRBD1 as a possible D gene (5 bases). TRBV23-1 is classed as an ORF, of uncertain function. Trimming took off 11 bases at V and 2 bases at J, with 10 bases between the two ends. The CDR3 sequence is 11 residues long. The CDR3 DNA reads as TGCGCCGACCGACAGCCCTACGAGCAGTACGTC. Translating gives CADRQPYEQYV.

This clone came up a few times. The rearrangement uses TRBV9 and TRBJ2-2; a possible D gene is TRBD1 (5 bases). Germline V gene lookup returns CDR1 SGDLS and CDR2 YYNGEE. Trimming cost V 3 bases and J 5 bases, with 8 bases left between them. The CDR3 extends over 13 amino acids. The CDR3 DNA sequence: TGTGCCAGCAGCGAGCAGGGTACCGGGGAGCTGTTTTTT. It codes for CASSEQGTGELFF.

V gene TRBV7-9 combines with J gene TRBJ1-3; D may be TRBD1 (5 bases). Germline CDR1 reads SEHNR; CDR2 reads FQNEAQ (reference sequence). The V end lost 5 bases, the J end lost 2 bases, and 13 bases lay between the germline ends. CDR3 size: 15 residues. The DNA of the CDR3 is TGTGCCAGCAGCGAAGCCCAGGGTCCTGGAAACACCATATATTTT. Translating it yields CASSEAQGPGNTIYF.

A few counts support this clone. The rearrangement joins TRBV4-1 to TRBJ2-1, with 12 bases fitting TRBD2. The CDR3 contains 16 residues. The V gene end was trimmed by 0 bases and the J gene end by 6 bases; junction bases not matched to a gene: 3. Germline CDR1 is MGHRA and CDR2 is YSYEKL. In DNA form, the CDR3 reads TGCGCCAGCAGCCAAGAACCTAGCGGGAGGGGCAATGAGCAGTTCTTC. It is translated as CASSQEPSGRGNEQFF.

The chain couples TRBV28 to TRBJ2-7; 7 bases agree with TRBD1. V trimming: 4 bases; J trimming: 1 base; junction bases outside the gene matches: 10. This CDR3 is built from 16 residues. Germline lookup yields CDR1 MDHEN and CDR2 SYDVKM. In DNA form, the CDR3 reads TGTGCCAGCAGTTCGCTGCAAAAGGGGGCTTCCTACGAGCAGTACTTC. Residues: CASSSLQKGASYEQYF.

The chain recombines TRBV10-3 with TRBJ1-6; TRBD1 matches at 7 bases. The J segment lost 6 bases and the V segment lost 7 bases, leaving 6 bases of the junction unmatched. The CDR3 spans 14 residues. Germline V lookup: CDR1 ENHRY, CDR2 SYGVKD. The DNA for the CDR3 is TGTGCCATCACAGGGGGTCTCGGTAATTCACCCCTCCACTTT. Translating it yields CAITGGLGNSPLHF.

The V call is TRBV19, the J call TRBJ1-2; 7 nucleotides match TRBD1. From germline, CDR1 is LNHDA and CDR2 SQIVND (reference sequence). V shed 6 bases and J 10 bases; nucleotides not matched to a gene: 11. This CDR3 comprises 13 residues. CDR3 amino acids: CASSTSGQDDYTF. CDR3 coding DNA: TGTGCCAGTAGCACATCCGGACAGGACGACTACACCTTC.

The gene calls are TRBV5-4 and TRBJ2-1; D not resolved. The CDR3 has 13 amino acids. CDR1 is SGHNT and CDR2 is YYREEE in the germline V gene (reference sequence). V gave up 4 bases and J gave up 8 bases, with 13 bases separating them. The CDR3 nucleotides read TGTGCCAGCAGCCCATTATCGCAGGATGAGCAGTTCTTC. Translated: CASSPLSQDEQFF.

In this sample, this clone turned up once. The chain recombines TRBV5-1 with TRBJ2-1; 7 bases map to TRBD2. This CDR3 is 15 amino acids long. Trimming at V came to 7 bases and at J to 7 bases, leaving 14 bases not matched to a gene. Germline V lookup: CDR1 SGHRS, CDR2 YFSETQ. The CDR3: CASGLRGGSGNEQFF. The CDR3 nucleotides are TGCGCCAGCGGCCTTAGGGGCGGGAGCGGGAATGAGCAGTTCTTC.

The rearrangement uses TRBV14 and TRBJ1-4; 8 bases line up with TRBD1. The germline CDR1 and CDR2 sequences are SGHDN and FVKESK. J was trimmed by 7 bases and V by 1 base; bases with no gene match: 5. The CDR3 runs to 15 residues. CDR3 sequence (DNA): TGTGCCAGCAGCCAAGTACAGGGGGTCCGTGAAAAACTGTTTTTT. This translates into CASSQVQGVREKLFF.